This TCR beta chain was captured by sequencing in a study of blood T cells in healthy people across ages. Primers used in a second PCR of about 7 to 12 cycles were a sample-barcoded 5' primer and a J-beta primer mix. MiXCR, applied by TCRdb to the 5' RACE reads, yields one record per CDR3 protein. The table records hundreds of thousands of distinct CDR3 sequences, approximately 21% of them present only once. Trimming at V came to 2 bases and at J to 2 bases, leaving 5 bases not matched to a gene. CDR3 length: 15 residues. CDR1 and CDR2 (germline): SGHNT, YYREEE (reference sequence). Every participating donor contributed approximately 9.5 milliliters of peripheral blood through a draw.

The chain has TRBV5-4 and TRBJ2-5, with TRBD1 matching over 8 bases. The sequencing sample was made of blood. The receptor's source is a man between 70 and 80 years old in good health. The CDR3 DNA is TGTGCCAGCAGCTTACGGGACAGGTTACAAGAGACCCAGTACTTC. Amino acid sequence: CASSLRDRLQETQYF.